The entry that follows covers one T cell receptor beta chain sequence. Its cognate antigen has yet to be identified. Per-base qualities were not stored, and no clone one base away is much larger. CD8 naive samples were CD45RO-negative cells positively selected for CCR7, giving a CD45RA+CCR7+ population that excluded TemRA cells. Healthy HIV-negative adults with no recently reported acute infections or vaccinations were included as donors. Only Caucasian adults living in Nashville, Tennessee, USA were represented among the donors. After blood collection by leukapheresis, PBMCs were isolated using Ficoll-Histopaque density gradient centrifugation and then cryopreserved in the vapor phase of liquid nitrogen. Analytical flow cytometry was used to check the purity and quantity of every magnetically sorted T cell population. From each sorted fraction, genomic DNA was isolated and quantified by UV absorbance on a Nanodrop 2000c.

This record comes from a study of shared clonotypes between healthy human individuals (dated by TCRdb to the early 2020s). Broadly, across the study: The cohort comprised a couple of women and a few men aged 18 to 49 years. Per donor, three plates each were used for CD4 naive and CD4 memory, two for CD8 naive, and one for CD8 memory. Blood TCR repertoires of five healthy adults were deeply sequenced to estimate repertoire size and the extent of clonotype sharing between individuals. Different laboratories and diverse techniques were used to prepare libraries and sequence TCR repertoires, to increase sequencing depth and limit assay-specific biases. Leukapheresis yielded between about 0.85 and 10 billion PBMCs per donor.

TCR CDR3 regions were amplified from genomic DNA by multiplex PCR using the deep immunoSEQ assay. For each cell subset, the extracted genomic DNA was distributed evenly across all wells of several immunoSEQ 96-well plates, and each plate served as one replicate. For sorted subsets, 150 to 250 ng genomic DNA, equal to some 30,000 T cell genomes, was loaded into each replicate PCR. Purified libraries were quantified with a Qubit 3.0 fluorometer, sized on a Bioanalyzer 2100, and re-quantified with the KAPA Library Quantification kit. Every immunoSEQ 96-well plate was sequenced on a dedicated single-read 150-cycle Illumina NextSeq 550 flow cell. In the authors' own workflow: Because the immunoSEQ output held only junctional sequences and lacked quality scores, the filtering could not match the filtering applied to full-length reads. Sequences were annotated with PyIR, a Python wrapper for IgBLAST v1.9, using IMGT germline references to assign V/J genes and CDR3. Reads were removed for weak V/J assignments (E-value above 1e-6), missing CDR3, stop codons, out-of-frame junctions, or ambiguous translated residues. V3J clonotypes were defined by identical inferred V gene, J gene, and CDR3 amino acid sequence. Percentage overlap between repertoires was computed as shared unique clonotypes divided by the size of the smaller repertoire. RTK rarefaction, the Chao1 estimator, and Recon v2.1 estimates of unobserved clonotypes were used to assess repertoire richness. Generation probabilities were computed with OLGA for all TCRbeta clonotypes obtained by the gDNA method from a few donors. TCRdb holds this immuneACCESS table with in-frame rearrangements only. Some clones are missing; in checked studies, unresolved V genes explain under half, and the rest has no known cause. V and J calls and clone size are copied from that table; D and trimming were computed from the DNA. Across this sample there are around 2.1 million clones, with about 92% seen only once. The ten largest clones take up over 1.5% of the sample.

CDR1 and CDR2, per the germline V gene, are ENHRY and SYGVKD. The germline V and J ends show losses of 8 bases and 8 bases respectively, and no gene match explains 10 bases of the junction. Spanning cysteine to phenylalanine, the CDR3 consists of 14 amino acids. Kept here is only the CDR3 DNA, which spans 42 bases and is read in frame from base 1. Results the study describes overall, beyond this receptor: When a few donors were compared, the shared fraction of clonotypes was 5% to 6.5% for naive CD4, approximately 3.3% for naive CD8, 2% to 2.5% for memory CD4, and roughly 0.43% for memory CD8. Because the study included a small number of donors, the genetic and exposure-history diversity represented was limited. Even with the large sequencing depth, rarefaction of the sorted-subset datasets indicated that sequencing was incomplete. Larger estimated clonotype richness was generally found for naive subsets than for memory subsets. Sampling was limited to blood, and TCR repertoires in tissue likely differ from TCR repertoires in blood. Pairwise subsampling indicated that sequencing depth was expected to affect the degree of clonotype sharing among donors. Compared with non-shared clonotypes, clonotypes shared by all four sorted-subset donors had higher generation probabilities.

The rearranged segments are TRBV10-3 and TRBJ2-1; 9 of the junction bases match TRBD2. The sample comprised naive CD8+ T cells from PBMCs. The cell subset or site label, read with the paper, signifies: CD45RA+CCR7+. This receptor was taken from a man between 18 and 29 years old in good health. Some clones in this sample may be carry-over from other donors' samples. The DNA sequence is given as TGTGCCATCTCCGCGGGAGGGCCGCCAGATGAGCAGTTCTTC. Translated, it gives CAISAGGPPDEQFF.